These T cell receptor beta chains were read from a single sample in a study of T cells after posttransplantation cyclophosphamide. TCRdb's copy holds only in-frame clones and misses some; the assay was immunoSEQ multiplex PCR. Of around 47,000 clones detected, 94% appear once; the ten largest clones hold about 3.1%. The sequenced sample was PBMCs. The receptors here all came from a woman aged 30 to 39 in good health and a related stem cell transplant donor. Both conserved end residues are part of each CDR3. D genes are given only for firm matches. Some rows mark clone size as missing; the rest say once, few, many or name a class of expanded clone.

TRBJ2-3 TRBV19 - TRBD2 TGTGCCAGTAGTATAATATCAATGGCTAGCGGGGGCTCAGATACGCAGTATTTT CASSIISMASGGSDTQYF
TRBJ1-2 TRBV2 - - TGTGCCAGCAGTGAAGGGCCCGAAAAAGACAGAGGCTACACCTTC CASSEGPEKDRGYTF
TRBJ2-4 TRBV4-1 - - TGCGCCAGCAGCCAAGGGCAGGGGTTGAGCATTCAGTACTTC CASSQGQGLSIQYF
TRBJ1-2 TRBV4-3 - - TGCGCCAGCAGCCAAGTCTTGTCCGGGGGCTATGGCTACACCTTC CASSQVLSGGYGYTF
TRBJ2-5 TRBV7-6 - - TGTGCCAGCAGCCTAGGGTGGGGCCGCCAAGAGACCCAGTACTTC CASSLGWGRQETQYF
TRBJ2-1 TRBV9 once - TGTGCCAGCAGCGTAGCCCCCCTTGAGAATGAGCAGTTCTTC CASSVAPLENEQFF
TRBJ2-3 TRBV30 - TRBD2 TGTGCCAGAACTAGCGGGGCCCCAGATACGCAGTATTTT CARTSGAPDTQYF
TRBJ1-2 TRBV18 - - TGTGCCAGCTCACCACGCGGGACCGAGGCAGTCTATGGCTACACCTTC CASSPRGTEAVYGYTF
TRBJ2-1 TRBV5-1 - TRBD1 TGCGCCAGCAGCTATTCGACAGGGAACGATGAGCAGTTCTTC CASSYSTGNDEQFF
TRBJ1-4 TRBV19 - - TGTGCCAGTAGTATAGCTCCAGGCTTTCATGAAAAACTGTTTTTT CASSIAPGFHEKLFF
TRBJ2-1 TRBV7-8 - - TGTGCCACCATTAGAAACTTCAATGAGCAGTTCTTC CATIRNFNEQFF
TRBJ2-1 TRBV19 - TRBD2 TGTGCCAGTAGTAGATCCGGTTTCGGCGGGGGTGGGAATGAGCAGTTCTTC CASSRSGFGGGGNEQFF
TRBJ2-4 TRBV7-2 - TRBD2 TGTGCCAGCAGCTTAGCGCGGGGGAAGGGGCAGGACATTCAGTACTTC CASSLARGKGQDIQYF
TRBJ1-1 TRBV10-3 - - TGTGCCATCAGTGGGGGGCTAGCCGGCAAGAATGAAGCTTTCTTT CAISGGLAGKNEAFF
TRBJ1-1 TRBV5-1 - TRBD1 TGCGCCAGCAGTCATTTAGGGGAGACAGGGGAAATGAACACTGAAGCTTTCTTT CASSHLGETGEMNTEAFF
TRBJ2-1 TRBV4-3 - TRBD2 TGCGCCAGCAGCCAAGGACTAGCGGGCTCCTACAATGAGCAGTTCTTC CASSQGLAGSYNEQFF
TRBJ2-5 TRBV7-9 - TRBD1 TGTGCCAGCAGCCCCGGGACAGGGGTTGTCATGGGTGTCGAGACCCAGTACTTC CASSPGTGVVMGVETQYF
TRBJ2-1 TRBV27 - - TGTGCCAGCAGTCCTCTCTCGGGACACCCCTACAATGAGCAGTTCTTC CASSPLSGHPYNEQFF
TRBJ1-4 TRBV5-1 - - TGCGCCAGCAGCTTGCGTGGGGGCGCTAACGAAAAACTGTTTTTT CASSLRGGANEKLFF
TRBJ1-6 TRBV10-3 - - TGTGCCATCAGTGAGTCGACTCGCGGAGGTCGGTCACCCCTCCACTTT CAISESTRGGRSPLHF
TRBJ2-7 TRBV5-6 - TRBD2 TGTGCCAGCAGCTTAGTTCTGGGGGGGTCCTACGAGCAGTACTTC CASSLVLGGSYEQYF
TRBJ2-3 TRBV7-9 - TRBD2 TGTGCCAGCAGCTTAGTCTCTAGCGGGGGAGATACGCAGTATTTT CASSLVSSGGDTQYF
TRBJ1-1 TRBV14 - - TGTGCCAGCAGCCCGGTGGGGGGGATAGGGAACACTGAAGCTTTCTTT CASSPVGGIGNTEAFF
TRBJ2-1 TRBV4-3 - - TGCGCCAGCAGCCAACTCACAGGGCGCAATGAGCAGTTCTTC CASSQLTGRNEQFF
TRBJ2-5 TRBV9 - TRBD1 TGTGCCAGCAGCGTAGCTCTAGGACAGGGTCCCCAAGAGACCCAGTACTTC CASSVALGQGPQETQYF
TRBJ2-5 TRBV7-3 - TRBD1 TGTGCCAGCAGCTTGGACAGGGTGGAGACCCAGTACTTC CASSLDRVETQYF
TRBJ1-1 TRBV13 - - TGTGCCAGCAGCTTAGGGACACCGAACACTGAAGCTTTCTTT CASSLGTPNTEAFF
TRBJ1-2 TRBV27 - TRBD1 TGTGCCAGCAGTTTGCACAGGGGGCAGGGAGGCTACACCTTC CASSLHRGQGGYTF
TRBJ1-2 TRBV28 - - TGTGCCAGCACCAAATTGGGGCGCTATGGCTACACCTTC CASTKLGRYGYTF
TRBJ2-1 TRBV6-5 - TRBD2 TGTGCCAGGACATCAGCGGGGGGCTACAATGAGCAGTTCTTC CARTSAGGYNEQFF
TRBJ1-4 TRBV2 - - TGTGCCAGCCTCGACAGAGATAATGAAAAACTGTTTTTT CASLDRDNEKLFF
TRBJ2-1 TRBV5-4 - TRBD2 TGTGCCAGCAGCTTGGGAGATAGCGGGGACTACAATGAGCAGTTCTTC CASSLGDSGDYNEQFF
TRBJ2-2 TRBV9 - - TGTGCCAGCAGCGCGGGGGGCACAGAGAACGGGGAGCTGTTTTTT CASSAGGTENGELFF
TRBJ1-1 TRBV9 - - TGTGCCAGCAGCGTGGGGGGGTTCACTGAAGCTTTCTTT CASSVGGFTEAFF
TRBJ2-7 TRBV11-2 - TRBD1 TGTGCCAGCAGACCTAAGTACTCCGGGACAGACTACGAGCAGTACTTC CASRPKYSGTDYEQYF
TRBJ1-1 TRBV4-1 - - TGCGCCAGCAGCCAAGGCCAGGGGTGGACTGAAGCTTTCTTT CASSQGQGWTEAFF
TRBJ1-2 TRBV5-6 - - TGTGCCAGCAGCTTCGGTAGGCAGGGGAAAGCTAACTATGGCTACACCTTC CASSFGRQGKANYGYTF
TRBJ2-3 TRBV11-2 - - TGTGCCAGCAGCAAATACAGGGTCACAGATACGCAGTATTTT CASSKYRVTDTQYF
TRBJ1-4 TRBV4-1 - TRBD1 TGCGCCAGCAGCCAAGTTGGTTTCAGGGGGCGCGGTGAAAAACTGTTTTTT CASSQVGFRGRGEKLFF
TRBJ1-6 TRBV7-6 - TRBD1 TGTGCCAGCAGCCTAGAAGCCGGGACAGCAAACCCTTTCTCCTATAATTCACCCCTCCACTTT CASSLEAGTANPFSYNSPLHF
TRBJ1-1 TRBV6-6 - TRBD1 TGTGCCAGCAGCTCCGGGACAGGGGTATATGGCACTGAAGCTTTCTTT CASSSGTGVYGTEAFF
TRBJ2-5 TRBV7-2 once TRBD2 TGTGCCAGCAGCCCAAGGACTGTAGCGGGCCAGTACTTC CASSPRTVAGQYF
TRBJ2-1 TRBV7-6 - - TGTGCCAGCAGCCTCAGCCCAGGGGTCTACAATGAGCAGTTCTTC CASSLSPGVYNEQFF